This T cell receptor gamma chain was sequenced during a study of Vδ1+ human thymocytes. Study findings and constraints: Thymic delta-chain repertoires held roughly 20% Vdelta2 sequences and few Vdelta3, despite high sort purity. Highly polyclonal TRG and TRD repertoires with Gaussian CDR3 length distributions appeared in thymus.

The template was reverse-transcribed extracted RNA. Multiplex PCR used pooled V-gene forward primers and a constant-region reverse primer to amplify CDR3s. With CATT, TCRdb re-called clones from the multiplex PCR reads. This sample has over 25,000 gamma-chain clones; around 20% occur once, and the top ten carry approximately 1.7%. This clone was seen a handful of times. No antigen is known for it. After alphabeta T cell depletion, CD3+ Vdelta1+ Vdelta2- thymocytes were sorted. Purity of the sorted Vdelta1+ thymocytes ranged from 98% to 99.6%. CDR1 is EGSNGY, CDR2 YDSYNSKV, per germline. Trimming removed 2 bases from V and 12 bases from J; junction bases left unmatched: 16. The CDR3 has 14 amino acids.

Sequencing input: Vdelta1+ gamma-delta thymocytes from the thymus. The subset was: FACS-sorted CD3+ TCRalphabeta- TCRVdelta1+ TCRVdelta2- thymocytes. V gene TRGV2 combines with J gene TRGJ1 or TRGJ2. The source is a boy less than two years old who had congenital heart surgery. CDR3 region: CATWDAPSFLGKLF. The CDR3 coding sequence is TGTGCCACCTGGGACGCCCCCTCGTTTTTAGGGAAACTCTTT.